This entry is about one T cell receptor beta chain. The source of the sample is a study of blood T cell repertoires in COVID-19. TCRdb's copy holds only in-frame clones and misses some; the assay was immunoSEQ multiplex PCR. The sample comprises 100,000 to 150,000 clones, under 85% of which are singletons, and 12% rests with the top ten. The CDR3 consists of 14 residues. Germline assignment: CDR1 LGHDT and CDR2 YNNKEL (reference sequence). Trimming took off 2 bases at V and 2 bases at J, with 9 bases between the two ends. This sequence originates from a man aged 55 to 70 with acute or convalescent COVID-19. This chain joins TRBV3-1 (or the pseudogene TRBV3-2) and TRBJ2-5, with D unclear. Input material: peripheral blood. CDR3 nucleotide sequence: TGTGCCAGCAGCCAATCTTACATTCAAGAGACCCAGTACTTC. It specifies CASSQSYIQETQYF.